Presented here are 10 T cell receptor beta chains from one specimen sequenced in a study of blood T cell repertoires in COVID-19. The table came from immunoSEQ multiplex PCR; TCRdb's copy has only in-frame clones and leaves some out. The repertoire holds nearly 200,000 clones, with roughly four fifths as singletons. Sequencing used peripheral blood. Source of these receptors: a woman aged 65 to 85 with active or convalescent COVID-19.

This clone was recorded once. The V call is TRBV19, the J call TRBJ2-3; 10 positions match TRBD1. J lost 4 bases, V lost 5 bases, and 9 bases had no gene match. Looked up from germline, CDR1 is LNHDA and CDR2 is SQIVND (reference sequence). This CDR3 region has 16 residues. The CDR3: CASSQGQGVIPDTQYF. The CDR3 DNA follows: TGTGCCAGTAGTCAAGGACAGGGGGTGATCCCAGATACGCAGTATTTT.

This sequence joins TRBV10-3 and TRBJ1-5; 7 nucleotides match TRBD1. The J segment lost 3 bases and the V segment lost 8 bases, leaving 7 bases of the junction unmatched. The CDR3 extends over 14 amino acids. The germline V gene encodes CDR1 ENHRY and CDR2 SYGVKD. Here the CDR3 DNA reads TGTGCCATCGGAAAAGGGACAGACAATCAGCCCCAGCATTTT. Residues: CAIGKGTDNQPQHF.

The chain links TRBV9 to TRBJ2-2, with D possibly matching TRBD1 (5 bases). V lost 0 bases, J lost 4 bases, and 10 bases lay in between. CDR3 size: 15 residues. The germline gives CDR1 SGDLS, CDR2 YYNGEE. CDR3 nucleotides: TGTGCCAGCAGCGTAGAGAGTAGGGGCACCGGGGAGCTGTTTTTT. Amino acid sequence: CASSVESRGTGELFF. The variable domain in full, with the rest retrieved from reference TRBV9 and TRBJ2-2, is DSGVTQTPKHLITATGQRVTLRCSPRSGDLSVYWYQQSLDQGLQFLIQYYNGEERAKGNILERFSAQQFPDLHSELNLSSLELGDSALYFCASSVESRGTGELFFGEGSRLTVL.

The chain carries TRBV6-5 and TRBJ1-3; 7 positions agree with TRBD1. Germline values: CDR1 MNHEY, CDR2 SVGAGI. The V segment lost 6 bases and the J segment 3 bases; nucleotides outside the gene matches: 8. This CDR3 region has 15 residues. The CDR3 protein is CASSQGVIFGNTIYF. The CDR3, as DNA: TGTGCCAGCAGCCAGGGGGTCATCTTTGGAAACACCATATATTTT.

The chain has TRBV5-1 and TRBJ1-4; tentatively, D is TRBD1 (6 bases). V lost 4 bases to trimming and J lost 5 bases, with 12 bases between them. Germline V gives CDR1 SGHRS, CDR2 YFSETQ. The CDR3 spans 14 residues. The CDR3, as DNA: TGCGCCAGCAGCCCGGGACATTTGAATGAAAAACTGTTTTTT. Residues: CASSPGHLNEKLFF.

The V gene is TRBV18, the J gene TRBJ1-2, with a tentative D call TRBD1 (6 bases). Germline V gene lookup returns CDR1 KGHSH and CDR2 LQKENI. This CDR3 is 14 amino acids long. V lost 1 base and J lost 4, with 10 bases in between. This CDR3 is CASSPQGVGYGYTF. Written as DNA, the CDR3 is TGTGCCAGCTCACCACAGGGGGTAGGCTATGGCTACACCTTC.

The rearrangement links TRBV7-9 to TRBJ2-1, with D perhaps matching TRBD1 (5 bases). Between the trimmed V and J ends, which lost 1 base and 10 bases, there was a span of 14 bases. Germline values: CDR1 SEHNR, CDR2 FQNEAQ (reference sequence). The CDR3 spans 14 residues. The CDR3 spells CASSLGGAIREQFF. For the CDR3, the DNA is TGTGCCAGCAGCTTAGGGGGCGCGATCCGGGAGCAGTTCTTC.

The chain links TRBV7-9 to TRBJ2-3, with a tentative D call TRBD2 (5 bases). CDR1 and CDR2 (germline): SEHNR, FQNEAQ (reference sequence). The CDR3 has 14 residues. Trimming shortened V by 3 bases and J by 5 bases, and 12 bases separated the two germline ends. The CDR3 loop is CASSLDSAVDTQYF. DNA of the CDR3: TGTGCCAGCAGCTTGGACTCCGCCGTAGATACGCAGTATTTT.

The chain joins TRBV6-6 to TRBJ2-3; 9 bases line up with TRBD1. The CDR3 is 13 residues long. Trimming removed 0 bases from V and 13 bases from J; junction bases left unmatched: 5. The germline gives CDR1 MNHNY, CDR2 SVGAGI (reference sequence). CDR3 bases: TGTGCCAGCAGTTACTCGGAACAGGGGGCAAAGTATTTT. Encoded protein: CASSYSEQGAKYF.

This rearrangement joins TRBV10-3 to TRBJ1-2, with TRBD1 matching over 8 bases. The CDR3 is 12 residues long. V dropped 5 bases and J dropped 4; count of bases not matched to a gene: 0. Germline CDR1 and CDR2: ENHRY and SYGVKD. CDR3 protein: CAISTGGYGYTF. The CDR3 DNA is TGTGCCATCAGTACAGGGGGCTATGGCTACACCTTC.